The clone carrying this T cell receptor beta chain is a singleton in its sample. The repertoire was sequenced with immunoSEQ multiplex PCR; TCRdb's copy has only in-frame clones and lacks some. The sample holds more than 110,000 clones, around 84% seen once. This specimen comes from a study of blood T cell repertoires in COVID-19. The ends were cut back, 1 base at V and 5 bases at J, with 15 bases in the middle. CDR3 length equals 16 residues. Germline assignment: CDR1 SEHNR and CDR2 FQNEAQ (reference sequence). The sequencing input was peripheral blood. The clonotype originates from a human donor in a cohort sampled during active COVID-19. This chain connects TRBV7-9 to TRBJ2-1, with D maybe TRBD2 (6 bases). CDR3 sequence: CASSLGVASVHNEQFF. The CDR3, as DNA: TGTGCCAGCAGCTTAGGAGTCGCTAGCGTCCACAATGAGCAGTTCTTC.